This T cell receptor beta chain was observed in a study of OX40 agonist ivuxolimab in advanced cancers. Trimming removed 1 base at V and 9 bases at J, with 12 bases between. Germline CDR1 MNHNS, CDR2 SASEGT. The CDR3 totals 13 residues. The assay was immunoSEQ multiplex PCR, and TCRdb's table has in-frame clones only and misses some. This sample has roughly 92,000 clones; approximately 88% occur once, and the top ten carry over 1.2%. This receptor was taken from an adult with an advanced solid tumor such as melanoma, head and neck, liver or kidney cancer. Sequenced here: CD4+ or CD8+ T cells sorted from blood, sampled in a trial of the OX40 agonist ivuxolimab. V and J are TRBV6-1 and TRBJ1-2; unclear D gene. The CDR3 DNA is TGTGCCAGCAGTGAAGACCAAATTTCTCGCTACACCTTC. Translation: CASSEDQISRYTF.